This entry is about one T cell receptor beta chain. The PCR had 60 Vbeta and 13 Jbeta primers. This table comes from immunoSEQ multiplex PCR, and its TCRdb copy is limited to in-frame clones, with some not included. The table lists fewer than 250,000 clones, around 78% of them singletons. This entry belongs to a study of cytomegalovirus exposure and HLA in healthy donors. This TCR was sampled from a woman in her 30s in good health and CMV-seropositive. Material: PBMCs.

As DNA, the CDR3 is TGTGCCAGCAGTGAATCCCCAGGGGGCGCAGGAGATACGCAGTATTTT. It yields the protein CASSESPGGAGDTQYF. The genes are TRBV2 and TRBJ2-3; the match to TRBD1 covers 8 bases. Germline CDR1 SNHLY, CDR2 FYNNEI. This CDR3 region has 16 residues. V lost 2 bases, J lost 5 bases, and 9 bases stayed unmatched.